This T cell receptor (beta chain) was identified during a study of beta chain features in type 1 diabetes. The whole isolated RNA underwent reverse transcription, so sequencing captured expressed TCRB transcripts. Method: immunoSEQ multiplex PCR; TCRdb's copy keeps in-frame clones and lacks some. This repertoire shows 200,000 to 250,000 clones, about 25% found once; its top ten account for around 4%. Germline V gene lookup returns CDR1 LNHNV and CDR2 YYDKDF (reference sequence). This CDR3 comprises 15 residues. Trimming removed 4 bases at V and 6 bases at J, with 16 bases between. The specimen sequenced was central memory CD4+ T cells from blood. The sequence was obtained from a man aged 30 to 45 in good health. The rearrangement links TRBV15 to TRBJ1-5, with D possibly TRBD1 on 5 matching bases. The CDR3 bases are TGTGCCACCAGCAAGGAGGGGATGAATGGTCAGCCCCAGCATTTT. As protein: CATSKEGMNGQPQHF.